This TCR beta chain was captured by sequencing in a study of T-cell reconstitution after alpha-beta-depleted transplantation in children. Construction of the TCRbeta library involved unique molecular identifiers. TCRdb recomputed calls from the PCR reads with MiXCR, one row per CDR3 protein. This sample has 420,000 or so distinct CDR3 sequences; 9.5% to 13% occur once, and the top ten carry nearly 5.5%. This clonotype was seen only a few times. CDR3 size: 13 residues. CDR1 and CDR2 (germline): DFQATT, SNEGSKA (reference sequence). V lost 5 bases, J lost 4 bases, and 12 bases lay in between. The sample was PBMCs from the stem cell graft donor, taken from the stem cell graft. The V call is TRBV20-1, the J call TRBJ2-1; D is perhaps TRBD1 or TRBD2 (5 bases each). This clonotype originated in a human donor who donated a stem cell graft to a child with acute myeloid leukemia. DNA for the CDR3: TGCAGTGCTGCCCGGGACGTTTACAATGAGCAGTTCTTC. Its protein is CSAARDVYNEQFF.